The present TCR beta chain was sequenced within a study of early stage breast cancer tumors. Points on this clone: What it binds is unknown.

Here immunoSEQ multiplex PCR was the method, and the copy in TCRdb shows in-frame clones only, minus some. Of about 9,600 clones listed, roughly 60% are singletons. Tumor samples used roughly 20-55 mg of diced tissue. Findings and caveats of the study: Tumors had approximately 2.7-fold higher T cell density than normal breast.

The CDR3 spans 14 residues. Germline V gene sequence: CDR1 MNHNY, CDR2 SVGAGI (reference sequence). V lost 6 bases and J 8 bases, leaving 19 bases between the germline ends. The TCR sequence derives from a person aged 55-75 years with breast cancer. Sequences were obtained from breast tumor tissue. The gene calls are TRBV6-6 and TRBJ1-2, with D perhaps matching TRBD1 (5 bases). In DNA form, the CDR3 reads TGTGCCAGCAGGTTGGGGGTTCTAGGCGGGGGCTACACCTTC. Protein product: CASRLGVLGGGYTF.